This entry is about one T cell receptor beta chain. As yet, its antigen is unknown. The same CDR3 is also encoded by other DNA sequences in this sample. The data derive from a study of shared clonotypes between healthy human individuals. As for the study in general: Every donor yielded three CD4 naive, three CD4 memory, two CD8 naive and one CD8 memory plate. The study, taken as a whole, reports: Naive subsets generally exceeded memory subsets in estimated richness. Clonotype sharing among the donors was expected to vary with sequencing depth.

Naive CD45RA+ and memory CD45RA-negative subsets were split from CD4+ cells. Clones were sequenced by immunoSEQ multiplex PCR, and TCRdb holds only the in-frame ones, with some missing. The table records some 2,400,000 clones, nearly 97% of them present only once. Trimming cost V 5 bases and J 2 bases, with 11 bases left between them. Germline CDR1 is SGHTA and CDR2 is FQGNSA. The CDR3 sequence is 14 residues long. This receptor was identified in a man between 18 and 35 years old in good health. The chain carries TRBV7-2 and TRBJ2-3, with D perhaps matching TRBD2 (6 bases). Sequencing input: naive CD4+ T cells sorted from blood. Subset described: CD45RA+ positively selected. The CDR3 nucleotides are TGTGCCAGCAGCCCAGGACTAACCACAGATACGCAGTATTTT. This translates into CASSPGLTTDTQYF.